Given below is one T cell receptor beta chain in context. Its antigen is not known. These data are taken from a study of identical twins. Study-wide results and caveats: Excess sharing by twins proved weaker in beta out-of-frame sequences.

MiXCR, run by TCRdb on the 5' RACE reads, gives a single entry per CDR3 protein. The data hold 450,000 to 650,000 distinct CDR3 sequences, with roughly 15% observed a single time. Healthy Caucasians supplied all donations. The same data also went into a second study, on yellow fever vaccine responses in identical twins.

Material for sequencing was CD4+ T cells sorted from blood. The TCR sequence derives from a woman aged 18-35 years in good health.

CDR3 region: CSATPREGITDTQYF. The CDR3 coding sequence is TGCAGTGCTACCCCTCGGGAGGGGATCACAGATACGCAGTATTTT. The genes are TRBV20-1 and TRBJ2-3; 8 positions agree with TRBD2. This CDR3 spans 15 amino acids. V dropped 4 bases and J dropped 2; count of bases not matched to a gene: 8. Per the germline V gene, CDR1 is DFQATT and CDR2 is SNEGSKA (reference sequence).